Listed here are 10 T cell receptor beta chains from one sample, sequenced in a study of cytomegalovirus exposure and HLA in healthy donors. PCR primers comprised 60 Vbeta and 13 Jbeta primers. Some clones are missing from TCRdb's copy, which holds only in-frame ones; the method was immunoSEQ multiplex PCR. The data hold roughly 200,000 clones, with approximately 80% observed a single time. Sequenced: PBMCs. Receptors were obtained from a woman between 45 and 60 years old in good health and CMV-seronegative.

This clone was counted a few times. The chain couples TRBV2 to TRBJ1-5; possible D gene TRBD1, 5 bases. Trimming cost V 1 base and J 0 bases, with 10 bases left between them. CDR1 and CDR2 from the germline V gene are SNHLY and FYNNEI. CDR3 length: 16 residues. The CDR3 sequence: CASSEGGRGSNQPQHF. As DNA, the CDR3 is TGTGCCAGCAGTGAAGGGGGGAGGGGTAGCAATCAGCCCCAGCATTTT.

The gene calls are TRBV19 and TRBJ2-1; D is perhaps TRBD2 (7 bases). Germline V lookup: CDR1 LNHDA, CDR2 SQIVND (reference sequence). The CDR3 is 12 amino acids. V lost 7 bases to trimming and J lost 9 bases, with 13 bases between them. The CDR3 region has the DNA TGTGCCAGTACCCCGAGGGGGGGTGAGCAGTTCTTC. Encoded protein: CASTPRGGEQFF.

The chain uses TRBV7-2 and TRBJ2-5, with 7 bases identical to TRBD2. The CDR3 totals 14 residues. V lost 3 bases and J lost 0; bases outside the gene matches: 1. Germline V gene data show CDR1 as SGHTA and CDR2 as FQGNSA. CDR3 nucleotide sequence: TGTGCCAGCAGCTTCGGGACTAACCAAGAGACCCAGTACTTC. Its translation is CASSFGTNQETQYF.

V is TRBV20-1 and J is TRBJ2-3, with TRBD2 as a possible D gene (5 bases). Germline CDR1 DFQATT, CDR2 SNEGSKA (reference sequence). The CDR3 sequence is 10 residues long. V was pared by 8 bases and J by 3 bases, with 6 bases between. The DNA for the CDR3 is TGCAGTTCGGGGACAGATACGCAGTATTTT. Translated: CSSGTDTQYF.

The gene calls are TRBV10-1 and TRBJ2-1; D uncertain. V was shortened by 2 bases and J by 4 bases, with 6 bases between the two germline ends. The CDR3 has 13 amino acids. Germline values: CDR1 WNHNN, CDR2 SYGVQD (reference sequence). The CDR3 loop is CASSEKRYNEQFF. The CDR3 DNA follows: TGCGCCAGCAGTGAGAAGCGATACAATGAGCAGTTCTTC.

The CDR3 loop reads CASSSQEATNEKLFF. The CDR3 DNA reads TGTGCCAGCAGCTCCCAGGAGGCAACTAATGAAAAACTGTTTTTT. The rearrangement links TRBV7-9 to TRBJ1-4; no firm D call. The CDR3 has 15 amino acids. Trimming pared 4 bases from V and 0 bases from J, leaving 9 bases between. Germline V gene data show CDR1 as SEHNR and CDR2 as FQNEAQ (reference sequence).

V usage is TRBV6-1 and J usage is TRBJ1-4; D not certain. Germline V lookup: CDR1 MNHNS, CDR2 SASEGT. Trimming removed 1 base from V and 8 bases from J, with 8 bases in between. The CDR3 loop spans 13 amino acids. The chain's CDR3 is CASSEGSREKLFF. The CDR3 DNA follows: TGTGCCAGCAGTGAAGGGTCGAGGGAAAAACTGTTTTTT.

The gene calls are TRBV19 and TRBJ1-5; TRBD1 matches at 8 bases. This CDR3 has 14 amino acids. The junction had 5 bases not matched to a gene; V was cut back by 5 bases and J by 5 bases. Germline lookup yields CDR1 LNHDA and CDR2 SQIVND (reference sequence). This CDR3 is CASSSGQDYQPQHF. The CDR3, as DNA: TGTGCCAGTAGTTCGGGACAGGATTATCAGCCCCAGCATTTT. Full variable domain (outside the CDR3, taken from reference TRBV19 and TRBJ1-5): DGGITQSPKYLFRKEGQNVTLSCEQNLNHDAMYWYRQDPGQGLRLIYYSQIVNDFQKGDIAEGYSVSREKKESFPLTVTSAQKNPTAFYLCASSSGQDYQPQHFGDGTRLSIL.

This clone was seen more than once but under ten times. This chain connects TRBV10-1 to TRBJ2-3; TRBD2 agrees at 8 bases. V gave up 3 bases and J gave up 3 bases; unmatched junction bases: 8. The germline V gene has CDR1 WNHNN and CDR2 SYGVQD (reference sequence). The CDR3 is 16 residues long. The CDR3 reads CASSERAGGGTDTQYF. Written as DNA, the CDR3 is TGCGCCAGCAGTGAAAGGGCGGGAGGTGGTACAGATACGCAGTATTTT.

The chain combines TRBV5-1 with TRBJ2-2; no reliable D call. Looked up from germline, CDR1 is SGHRS and CDR2 is YFSETQ. Between the trimmed V and J ends, which lost 4 bases and 6 bases, there was a span of 13 bases. This CDR3 comprises 14 residues. The DNA for the CDR3 is TGCGCCAGCAGCCCCCTAGGCGCCGCCGGGGAGCTGTTTTTT. Encoded protein: CASSPLGAAGELFF.